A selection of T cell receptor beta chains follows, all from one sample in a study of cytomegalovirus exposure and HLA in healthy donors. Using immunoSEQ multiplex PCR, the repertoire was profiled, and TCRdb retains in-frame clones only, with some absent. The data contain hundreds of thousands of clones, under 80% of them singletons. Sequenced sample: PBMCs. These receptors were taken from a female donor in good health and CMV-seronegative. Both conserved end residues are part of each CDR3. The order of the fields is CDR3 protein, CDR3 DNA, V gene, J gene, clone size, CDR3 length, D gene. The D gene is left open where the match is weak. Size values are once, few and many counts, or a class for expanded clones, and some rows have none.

CASSGFINGGYEQYF	TGTGCCAGCAGTGGCTTCATCAACGGGGGGTACGAGCAGTACTTC	TRBV27	TRBJ2-7	NA	15	TRBD2
CASSPGGYSNQPQHF	TGTGCCAGCAGTCCGGGAGGGTATAGCAATCAGCCCCAGCATTTT	TRBV28	TRBJ1-5	NA	15	NA
CASSLPGLGQNEQFF	TGTGCCAGCAGCTTACCGGGACTAGGGCAAAATGAGCAGTTCTTC	TRBV5-8	TRBJ2-1	NA	15	TRBD2
CASVSPGLGNTGELFF	TGTGCCAGCGTCTCCCCGGGACTAGGGAACACCGGGGAGCTGTTTTTT	TRBV28	TRBJ2-2	NA	16	TRBD2
CSARTGWSYEQYF	TGCAGCGCCAGGACAGGGTGGTCCTACGAGCAGTACTTC	TRBV29-1	TRBJ2-7	NA	13	TRBD1
CASSQSSGSISYNEQFF	TGCGCCAGCAGCCAAAGTAGCGGGAGTATCTCCTACAATGAGCAGTTCTTC	TRBV4-1	TRBJ2-1	NA	17	TRBD2
CASSDRDGYTF	TGTGCCAGCAGTGACAGGGATGGCTACACCTTC	TRBV2	TRBJ1-2	few	11	NA
CASSIVGAGRQETQYF	TGTGCCAGTAGTATAGTGGGAGCGGGCAGACAAGAGACCCAGTACTTC	TRBV19	TRBJ2-5	NA	16	NA
CASSLTGLATDTQYF	TGTGCCAGCAGCTTAACGGGACTAGCCACAGATACGCAGTATTTT	TRBV11-2	TRBJ2-3	NA	15	TRBD2
CASSDPGKNTGELFF	TGTGCCAGCAGCGACCCGGGGAAAAACACCGGGGAGCTGTTTTTT	TRBV7-9	TRBJ2-2	few	15	NA
CSVRERLSDTQYF	TGCAGCGTTCGAGAGCGGCTCTCAGATACGCAGTATTTT	TRBV29-1	TRBJ2-3	NA	13	NA
CASSQPNRGRNYGYTF	TGCGCCAGCAGCCAACCGAACAGGGGAAGGAACTATGGCTACACCTTC	TRBV4-1	TRBJ1-2	few	16	TRBD1
CASSYGTGSYGYTF	TGTGCCAGCAGTTACGGGACAGGATCCTATGGCTACACCTTC	TRBV6-5	TRBJ1-2	NA	14	TRBD1
CASSSVLGSTGELFF	TGTGCCAGCAGCAGCGTTTTGGGGAGCACCGGGGAGCTGTTTTTT	TRBV7-9	TRBJ2-2	NA	15	NA
CASSLWDRAELINEQFF	TGTGCCAGCAGTTTATGGGACAGGGCAGAGTTAATCAATGAGCAGTTCTTC	TRBV27	TRBJ2-1	NA	17	TRBD1
CASRLGQDFYNEKLFF	TGCGCCAGCAGATTGGGACAGGACTTTTATAATGAAAAACTGTTTTTT	TRBV5-1	TRBJ1-4	NA	16	TRBD1
CASSHTTSVDEQFF	TGCGCCAGCAGCCACACCACTAGCGTCGATGAGCAGTTCTTC	TRBV5-1	TRBJ2-1	NA	14	TRBD2
CASSDQLAGGTDTQYF	TGTGCCAGCAGCGACCAGCTAGCGGGGGGCACAGATACGCAGTATTTT	TRBV7-2	TRBJ2-3	few	16	TRBD2
CASRLGHGEKLFF	TGTGCCAGCAGATTGGGCCATGGTGAAAAACTGTTTTTT	TRBV11-3	TRBJ1-4	few	13	NA
CASSSGQAYTEAFF	TGTGCCAGTAGTTCCGGACAGGCTTACACTGAAGCTTTCTTT	TRBV19	TRBJ1-1	NA	14	TRBD1
CAWSRGGGYTYEQYF	TGTGCCTGGAGTAGGGGAGGAGGTTACACCTACGAGCAGTACTTC	TRBV30	TRBJ2-7	NA	15	NA
CASSASGGSTDTQYF	TGTGCCAGCAGCGCGAGCGGGGGGAGCACAGATACGCAGTATTTT	TRBV9	TRBJ2-3	NA	15	TRBD2
CASSLSGLYNEQFF	TGTGCCAGCAGCTTGTCCGGTCTTTACAATGAGCAGTTCTTC	TRBV5-6	TRBJ2-1	NA	14	NA
CASSAGTDKNGYTF	TGTGCCAGCTCAGCCGGGACAGACAAAAATGGCTACACCTTC	TRBV18	TRBJ1-2	NA	14	TRBD1
CASSRGQGSYEQYF	TGTGCCAGCAGCCGGGGACAGGGCTCCTACGAGCAGTACTTC	TRBV5-4	TRBJ2-7	once	14	TRBD1
CASRPGAGEGYTF	TGTGCCAGCAGGCCCGGGGCAGGGGAGGGCTACACCTTC	TRBV6-6	TRBJ1-2	NA	13	NA
CASSLPENYEQYF	TGCGCCAGCAGCTTGCCGGAGAACTACGAGCAGTACTTC	TRBV5-1	TRBJ2-7	NA	13	NA
CASSGGSVAGELFF	TGTGCCAGCAGCGGAGGGTCCGTAGCCGGGGAGCTGTTTTTT	TRBV9	TRBJ2-2	NA	14	NA
CASSQGYGQFF	TGTGCCAGCTCCCAGGGTTATGGGCAGTTCTTC	TRBV28	TRBJ2-1	NA	11	NA
CAILDRGDQPQHF	TGTGCCATCCTAGACAGGGGGGATCAGCCCCAGCATTTT	TRBV21-1	TRBJ1-5	few	13	NA
CASSQSGQSSYEQYF	TGTGCCAGCAGCCAGTCGGGACAAAGCTCCTACGAGCAGTACTTC	TRBV7-9	TRBJ2-7	NA	15	NA
CASSYPGGREAFF	TGTGCCAGCAGTTACCCGGGAGGCCGTGAAGCTTTCTTT	TRBV6-5	TRBJ1-1	NA	13	NA
CSVGSGRSPNEQYF	TGCAGCGTTGGTAGCGGGAGGTCCCCTAATGAGCAGTACTTC	TRBV29-1	TRBJ2-7	NA	14	TRBD2
CASLGATQWGTQYF	TGTGCCAGCCTTGGGGCAACTCAATGGGGTACGCAGTATTTT	TRBV5-6	TRBJ2-3	NA	14	NA
CATGLAGAKEQYF	TGTGCCACCGGACTAGCGGGAGCAAAGGAGCAGTACTTC	TRBV14	TRBJ2-7	NA	13	TRBD2
CASSLIPQASTDTQYF	TGTGCCAGCAGCTTAATTCCGCAGGCTAGCACAGATACGCAGTATTTT	TRBV7-3	TRBJ2-3	NA	16	NA